This is a list of T cell receptor beta chains from one sample in a study of blood T cell repertoires in COVID-19. Sequencing used immunoSEQ multiplex PCR; TCRdb keeps in-frame clones, though not all of them. Of about 70,000 clones listed, roughly 70% are singletons. Sequencing was carried out using peripheral blood. The receptors derive from a man aged 65 to 79 with acute or convalescent COVID-19. The CDR3 runs from the conserved cysteine through the conserved F or W.

v_call	j_call	cdr3_aa
TRBV4-2	TRBJ2-1	CASTTGTSYNEQFF
TRBV14	TRBJ2-7	CASSQAPPLAVSYEQYF
TRBV10-3	TRBJ2-6	CALGGGANSGANVLTF
TRBV15	TRBJ1-1	CATSRDRGLVTEAFF
TRBV3-1/TRBV3-2	TRBJ2-2	CASSWDSLGSGELFF
TRBV12-3/TRBV12-4	TRBJ1-1	CASRITGNTEAFF
TRBV15	TRBJ2-5	CATSRPVGDTKIWGPQETQYF
TRBV28	TRBJ2-5	CASSPGLAGVRETQYF
TRBV5-6	TRBJ2-7	CASSWYDRTHYEQYF
TRBV5-8	TRBJ2-5	CASSLVQGFTQYF
TRBV4-3	TRBJ2-7	CASSQGVSYEQYF
TRBV10-3	TRBJ1-1	CAIKAGLNTEAFF
TRBV19	TRBJ1-2	CATVDRQLNYGYTF
TRBV23-1	TRBJ2-1	CASTPPLDRGLFDEQFF
TRBV2	TRBJ2-3	CASSGLAGITDTQYF
TRBV6-5	TRBJ2-7	CASSPGQVYEQYF
TRBV29-1	TRBJ1-2	CSVSKPDSHGYTF
TRBV5-1	TRBJ2-7	CASSRTSGSLSSYEQYF
TRBV6-5	TRBJ2-2	CASSFRGPNTGELFF
TRBV7-9	TRBJ2-7	CASSPDSGTLSYEQYF
TRBV19	TRBJ2-2	CASTYGRTGRTGELFF
TRBV9	TRBJ1-3	CASSVSGQGGGNTIYF
TRBV20-1	TRBJ1-1	CSAEDNTEAFF
TRBV19	TRBJ1-1	CASSIGANTEAFF
TRBV4-3	TRBJ1-2	CASSQDERGGSYGYTF
TRBV11-2	TRBJ2-7	CASSLVSTSGRNEQYF
TRBV2	TRBJ2-1	CASTTGGRDEQFF
TRBV10-2	TRBJ2-1	CASLLAGAPNEQFF
TRBV25-1	TRBJ2-3	CASSEYTRSTDTQYF
TRBV27	TRBJ2-6	CASSSTGSTGANVLTF
TRBV6-6	TRBJ1-5	CASSYGTGSNQPQHF
TRBV5-1	TRBJ1-1	CASRPPGTGGTEAFF
TRBV6-5	TRBJ2-7	CASSYSRGAYEQYF
TRBV4-1	TRBJ1-1	CASSQPGQPSQDAFF
TRBV6-1	TRBJ1-2	CASSDRVSGYTF
TRBV5-4	TRBJ2-7	CASSPGTGPSSYEQYF
TRBV7-6	TRBJ1-3	CASSPGQGFSGNTIYF
TRBV27	TRBJ2-2	CASSFQLRDRGHTGELFF
TRBV21-1	TRBJ2-3	CASSNRGNTDTQYF
TRBV18	TRBJ1-3	CASAGEISNTIYF
TRBV5-1	TRBJ2-7	CASSLAESMTREQYF
TRBV7-3	TRBJ1-1	CASSSAAANTEAFF
TRBV28	TRBJ2-7	CASRVGTAYEQYF
TRBV7-9	TRBJ2-7	CASSASSGETYEQYF
TRBV7-9	TRBJ2-3	CASSRRVEDTQYF
TRBV3-1/TRBV3-2	TRBJ1-1	CASSPDTLNTEAFF
TRBV24-1	TRBJ2-2	CATTGQNTGELFF
TRBV28	TRBJ1-1	CASRQDNSEAFF
TRBV5-1	TRBJ1-5	CASSLAGDSNQPQHF
TRBV6-6	TRBJ1-1	CASRPGLGMNTEAFF
TRBV28	TRBJ1-4	CASRPGGEKLFF
TRBV11-3	TRBJ2-1	CASSSGLAYNEQFF
TRBV28	TRBJ1-5	CASLWDLRGPPHF